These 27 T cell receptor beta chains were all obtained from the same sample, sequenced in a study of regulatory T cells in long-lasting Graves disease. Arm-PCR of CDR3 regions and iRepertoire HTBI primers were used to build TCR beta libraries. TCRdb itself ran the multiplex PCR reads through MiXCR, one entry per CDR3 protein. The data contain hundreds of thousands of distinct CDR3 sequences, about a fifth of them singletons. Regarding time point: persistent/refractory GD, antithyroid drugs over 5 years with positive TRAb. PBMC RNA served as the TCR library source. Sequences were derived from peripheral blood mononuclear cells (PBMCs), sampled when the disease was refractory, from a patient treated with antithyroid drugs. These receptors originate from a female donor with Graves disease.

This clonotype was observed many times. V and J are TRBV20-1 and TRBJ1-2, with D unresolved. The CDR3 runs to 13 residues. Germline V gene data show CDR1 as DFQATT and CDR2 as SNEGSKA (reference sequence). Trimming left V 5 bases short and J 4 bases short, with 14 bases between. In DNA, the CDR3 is TGCAGTGCTGCTTCCTCTTCTTTCTATGGCTACACCTTC. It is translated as CSAASSSFYGYTF.

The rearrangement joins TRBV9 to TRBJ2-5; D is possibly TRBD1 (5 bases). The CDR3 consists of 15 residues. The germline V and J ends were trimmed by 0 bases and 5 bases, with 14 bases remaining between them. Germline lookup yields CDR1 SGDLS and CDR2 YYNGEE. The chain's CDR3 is CASSVEGEVRETQYF. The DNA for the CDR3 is TGTGCCAGCAGCGTAGAAGGGGAAGTACGGGAGACCCAGTACTTC.

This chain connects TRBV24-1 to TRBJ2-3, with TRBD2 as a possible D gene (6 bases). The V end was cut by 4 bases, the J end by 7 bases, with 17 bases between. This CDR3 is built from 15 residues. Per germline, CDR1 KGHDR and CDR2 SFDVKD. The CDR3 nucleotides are TGTGCCACCAGTGACTCTTCCGGGACTGTGAATACGCAGTATTTT. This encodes CATSDSSGTVNTQYF.

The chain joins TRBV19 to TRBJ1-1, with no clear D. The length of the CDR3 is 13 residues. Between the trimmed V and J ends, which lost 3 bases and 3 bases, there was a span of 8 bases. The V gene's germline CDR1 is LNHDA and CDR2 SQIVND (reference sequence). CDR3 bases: TGTGCCAGTAGTATTTCTAAGGACACTGAAGCTTTCTTT. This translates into CASSISKDTEAFF. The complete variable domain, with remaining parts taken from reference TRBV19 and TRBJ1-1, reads DGGITQSPKYLFRKEGQNVTLSCEQNLNHDAMYWYRQDPGQGLRLIYYSQIVNDFQKGDIAEGYSVSREKKESFPLTVTSAQKNPTAFYLCASSISKDTEAFFGQGTRLTVV.

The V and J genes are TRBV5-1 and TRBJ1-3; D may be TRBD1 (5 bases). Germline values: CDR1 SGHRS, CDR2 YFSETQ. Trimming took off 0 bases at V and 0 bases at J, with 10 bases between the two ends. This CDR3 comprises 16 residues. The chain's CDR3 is CASSLGDFSSGNTIYF. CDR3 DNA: TGCGCCAGCAGCTTGGGGGACTTCAGCTCTGGAAACACCATATATTTT.

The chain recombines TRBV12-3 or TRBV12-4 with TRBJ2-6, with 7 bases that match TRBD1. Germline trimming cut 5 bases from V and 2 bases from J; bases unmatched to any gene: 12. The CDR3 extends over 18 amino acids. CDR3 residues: CASSLKPGQLPGANVLTF. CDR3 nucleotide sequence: TGTGCCAGCAGTCTGAAACCGGGACAGCTCCCTGGGGCCAACGTCCTGACTTTC.

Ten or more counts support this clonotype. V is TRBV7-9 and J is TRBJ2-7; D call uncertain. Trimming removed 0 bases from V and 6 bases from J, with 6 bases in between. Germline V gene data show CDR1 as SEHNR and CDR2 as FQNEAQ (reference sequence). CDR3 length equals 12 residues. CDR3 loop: CASSLALGEQYF. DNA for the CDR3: TGTGCCAGCAGCTTAGCGCTAGGCGAGCAGTACTTC.

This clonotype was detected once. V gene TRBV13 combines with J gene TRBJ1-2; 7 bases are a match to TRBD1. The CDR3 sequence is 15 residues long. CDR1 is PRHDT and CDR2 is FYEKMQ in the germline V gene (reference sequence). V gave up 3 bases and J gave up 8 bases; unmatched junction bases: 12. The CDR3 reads CASSFTSGQSGGYTF. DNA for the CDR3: TGTGCCAGCAGCTTTACATCGGGACAGTCCGGGGGCTACACCTTC.

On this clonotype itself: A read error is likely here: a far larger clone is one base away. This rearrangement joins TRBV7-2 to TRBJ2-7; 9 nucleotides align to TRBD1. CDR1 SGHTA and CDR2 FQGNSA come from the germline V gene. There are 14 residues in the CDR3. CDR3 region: CASGLGTGNYEQYF. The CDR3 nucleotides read TGTGCCAGCGGCTTAGGGACAGGGAACTACGAGCAGTACTTC.

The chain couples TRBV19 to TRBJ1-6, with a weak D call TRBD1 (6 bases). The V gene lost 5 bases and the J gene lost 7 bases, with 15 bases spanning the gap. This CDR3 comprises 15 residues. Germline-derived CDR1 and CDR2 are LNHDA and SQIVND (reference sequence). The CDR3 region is CASSLLQGQNSPLHF. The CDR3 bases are TGTGCCAGTAGTCTTCTTCAGGGGCAGAATTCACCCCTCCACTTT.

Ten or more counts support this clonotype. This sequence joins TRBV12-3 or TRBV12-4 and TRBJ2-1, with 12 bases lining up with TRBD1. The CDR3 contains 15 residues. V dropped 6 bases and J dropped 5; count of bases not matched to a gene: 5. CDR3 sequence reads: CASSPRDRGHNEQFF. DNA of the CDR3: TGTGCCAGCAGCCCCCGGGACAGGGGGCACAATGAGCAGTTCTTC.

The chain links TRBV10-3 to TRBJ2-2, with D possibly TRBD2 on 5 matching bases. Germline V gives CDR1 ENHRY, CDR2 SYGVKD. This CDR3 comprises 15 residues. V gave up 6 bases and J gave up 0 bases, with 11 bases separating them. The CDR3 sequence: CAISPRGTNTGELFF. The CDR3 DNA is TGTGCCATCAGCCCTCGGGGTACGAACACCGGGGAGCTGTTTTTT.

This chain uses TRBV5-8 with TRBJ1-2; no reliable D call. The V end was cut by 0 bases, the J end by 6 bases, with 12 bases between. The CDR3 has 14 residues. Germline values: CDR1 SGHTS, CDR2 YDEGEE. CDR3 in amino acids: CASSLVAHQNGYTF. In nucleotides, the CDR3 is TGTGCCAGCAGCTTGGTGGCCCACCAGAATGGCTACACCTTC.

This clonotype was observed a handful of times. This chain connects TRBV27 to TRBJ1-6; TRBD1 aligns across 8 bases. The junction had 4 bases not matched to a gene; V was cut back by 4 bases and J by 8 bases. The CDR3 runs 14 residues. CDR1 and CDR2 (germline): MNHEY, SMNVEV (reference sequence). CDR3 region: CASSSTGGYSPLHF. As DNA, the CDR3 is TGTGCCAGCAGTTCCACAGGGGGGTATTCACCCCTCCACTTT.

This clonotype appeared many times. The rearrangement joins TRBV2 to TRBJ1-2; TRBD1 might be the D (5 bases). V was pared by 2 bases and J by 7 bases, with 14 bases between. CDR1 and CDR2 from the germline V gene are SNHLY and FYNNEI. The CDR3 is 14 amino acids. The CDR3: CASSEREGLGGYTF. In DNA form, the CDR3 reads TGTGCCAGCAGTGAAAGAGAGGGGCTGGGTGGCTACACCTTC.

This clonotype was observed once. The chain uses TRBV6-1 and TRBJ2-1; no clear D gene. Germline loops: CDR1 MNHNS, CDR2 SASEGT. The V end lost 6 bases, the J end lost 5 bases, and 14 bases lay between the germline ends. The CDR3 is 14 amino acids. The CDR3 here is CASSENQAHNEQFF. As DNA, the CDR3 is TGTGCCAGCAGCGAAAACCAGGCGCACAATGAGCAGTTCTTC.

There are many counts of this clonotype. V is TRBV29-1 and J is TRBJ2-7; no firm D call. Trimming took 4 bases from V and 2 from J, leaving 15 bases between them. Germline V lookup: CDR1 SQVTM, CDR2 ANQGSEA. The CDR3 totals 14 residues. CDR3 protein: CSVVKGAHTYEQYF. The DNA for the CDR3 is TGCAGCGTTGTAAAAGGAGCTCATACCTACGAGCAGTACTTC.

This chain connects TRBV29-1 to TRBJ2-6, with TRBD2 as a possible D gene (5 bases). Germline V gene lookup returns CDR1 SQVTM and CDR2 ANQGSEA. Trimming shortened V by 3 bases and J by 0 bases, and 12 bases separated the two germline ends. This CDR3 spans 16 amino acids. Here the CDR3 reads CSVEAGDYSGANVLTF. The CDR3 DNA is TGCAGCGTTGAGGCAGGAGACTACTCTGGGGCCAACGTCCTGACTTTC. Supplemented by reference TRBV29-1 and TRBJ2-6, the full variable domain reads SAVISQKPSRDICQRGTSLTIQCQVDSQVTMMFWYRQQPGQSLTLIATANQGSEATYESGFVIDKFPISRPNLTFSTLTVSNMSPEDSSIYLCSVEAGDYSGANVLTFGAGSRLTVL.

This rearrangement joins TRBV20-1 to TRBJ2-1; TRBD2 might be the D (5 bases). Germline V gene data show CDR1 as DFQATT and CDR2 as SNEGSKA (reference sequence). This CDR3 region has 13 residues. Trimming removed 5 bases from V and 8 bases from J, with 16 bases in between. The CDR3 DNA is TGCAGTGCTCCCCGTACTAGTCTCCATGAGCAGTTCTTC. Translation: CSAPRTSLHEQFF.

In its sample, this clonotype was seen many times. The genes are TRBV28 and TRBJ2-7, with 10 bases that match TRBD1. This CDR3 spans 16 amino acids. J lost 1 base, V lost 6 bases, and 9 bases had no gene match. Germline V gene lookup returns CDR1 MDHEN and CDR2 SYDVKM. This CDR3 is CASRFSGTGASYEQYF. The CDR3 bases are TGTGCCAGCAGATTCTCCGGGACAGGGGCGTCCTACGAGCAGTACTTC. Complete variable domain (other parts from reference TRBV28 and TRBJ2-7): DVKVTQSSRYLVKRTGEKVFLECVQDMDHENMFWYRQDPGLGLRLIYFSYDVKMKEKGDIPEGYSVSREKKERFSLILESASTNQTSMYLCASRFSGTGASYEQYFGPGTRLTVT.

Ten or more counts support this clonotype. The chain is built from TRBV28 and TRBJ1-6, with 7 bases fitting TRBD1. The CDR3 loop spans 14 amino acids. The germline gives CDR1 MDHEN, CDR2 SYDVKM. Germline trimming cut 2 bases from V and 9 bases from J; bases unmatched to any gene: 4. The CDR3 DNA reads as TGTGCCAGCAGTTTAAGGGGGCGAGGTTCACCCCTCCACTTT. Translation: CASSLRGRGSPLHF.

CDR3 amino acids: CSVDKGLAGGILTSTDTQYF. CDR3 DNA sequence: TGCAGCGTTGACAAGGGACTAGCGGGGGGGATCCTCACTAGCACAGATACGCAGTATTTT. The genes are TRBV29-1 and TRBJ2-3; TRBD2 matches at 16 bases. Germline trimming cut 3 bases from V and 0 bases from J; bases unmatched to any gene: 12. The length of the CDR3 is 20 residues. In germline, CDR1 is SQVTM, CDR2 ANQGSEA.

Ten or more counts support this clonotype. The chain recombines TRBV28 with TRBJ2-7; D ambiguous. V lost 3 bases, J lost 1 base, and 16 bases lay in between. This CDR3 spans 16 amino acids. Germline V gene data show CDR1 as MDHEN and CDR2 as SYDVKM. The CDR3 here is CASSFHMSDRSYEQYF. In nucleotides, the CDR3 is TGTGCCAGCAGTTTCCATATGTCGGACCGGTCCTACGAGCAGTACTTC. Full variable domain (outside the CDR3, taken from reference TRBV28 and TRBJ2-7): DVKVTQSSRYLVKRTGEKVFLECVQDMDHENMFWYRQDPGLGLRLIYFSYDVKMKEKGDIPEGYSVSREKKERFSLILESASTNQTSMYLCASSFHMSDRSYEQYFGPGTRLTVT.

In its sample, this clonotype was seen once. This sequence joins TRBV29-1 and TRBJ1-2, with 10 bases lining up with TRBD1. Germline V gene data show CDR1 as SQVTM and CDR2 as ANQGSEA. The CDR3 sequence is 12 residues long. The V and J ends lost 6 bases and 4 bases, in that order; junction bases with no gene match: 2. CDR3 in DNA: TGCAGCGTACGGGACAGGGGCTATGGCTACACCTTC. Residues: CSVRDRGYGYTF.

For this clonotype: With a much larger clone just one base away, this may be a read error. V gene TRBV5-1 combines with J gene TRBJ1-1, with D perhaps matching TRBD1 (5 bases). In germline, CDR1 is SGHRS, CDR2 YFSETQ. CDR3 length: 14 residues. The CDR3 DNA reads TGCGCCAGCAGCGTTATTCCGGGGGTTACTGAAGCTATCTTT. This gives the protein CASSVIPGVTEAIF. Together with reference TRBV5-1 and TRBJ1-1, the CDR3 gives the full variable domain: KAGVTQTPRYLIKTRGQQVTLSCSPISGHRSVSWYQQTPGQGLQFLFEYFSETQRNKGNFPGRFSGRQFSNSRSEMNVSTLELGDSALYLCASSVIPGVTEAIFGQGTRLTVV.

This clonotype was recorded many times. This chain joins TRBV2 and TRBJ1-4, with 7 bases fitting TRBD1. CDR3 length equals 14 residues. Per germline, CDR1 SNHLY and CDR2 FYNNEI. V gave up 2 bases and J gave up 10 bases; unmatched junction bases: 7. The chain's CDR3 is CASSEREGAIKLFF. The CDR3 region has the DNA TGTGCCAGCAGTGAACGCGAGGGGGCTATAAAACTGTTTTTT.

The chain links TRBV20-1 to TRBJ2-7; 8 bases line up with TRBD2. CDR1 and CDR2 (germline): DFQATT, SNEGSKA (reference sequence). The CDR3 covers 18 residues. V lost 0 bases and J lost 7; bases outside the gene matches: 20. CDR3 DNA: TGCAGTGCTAGAGACCCCCGATCAAGCGGGGGCGAATACTTAGAGCAGTACTTC. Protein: CSARDPRSSGGEYLEQYF.